These 22 T cell receptor beta chains came from one sample sequenced in a study of cytomegalovirus exposure and HLA in healthy donors. It was with 60 Vbeta and 13 Jbeta primers that the PCR ran. TCRdb's table, derived via immunoSEQ multiplex PCR, lists solely in-frame clones and lacks some. The sample has around 110,000 clones, 80% to 85% seen once. Input material: PBMCs. The receptors originated from a man aged 30 to 45 in good health and CMV-seronegative.

The rearrangement links TRBV5-5 to TRBJ1-2; possible D gene TRBD1, 5 bases. This CDR3 comprises 14 residues. Per germline, CDR1 SGHKS and CDR2 YYEKEE (reference sequence). V lost 0 bases and J lost 4, with 10 bases in between. The CDR3 region has the DNA TGTGCCAGCAGCTTGGCCGCAGGGCCCTATGGCTACACCTTC. Its protein product is CASSLAAGPYGYTF.

CDR3 amino acids: CASNGGGEQYF. The CDR3 DNA reads as TGCGCCAGCAACGGGGGAGGGGAGCAGTACTTC. The chain has TRBV4-1 and TRBJ2-7, with TRBD2 matching over 7 bases. The CDR3 has 11 residues. V gave up 7 bases and J gave up 7 bases; unmatched junction bases: 4. Per the germline V gene, CDR1 is MGHRA and CDR2 is YSYEKL.

The chain links TRBV6-6 to TRBJ2-7; possibly TRBD1 for D (6 bases). The CDR3 spans 14 residues. Deletions cut 2 bases from V and 0 bases from J, with 8 bases between. CDR1 MNHNY and CDR2 SVGAGI come from the germline V gene (reference sequence). Here the CDR3 reads CASSYRDNSYEQYF. DNA of the CDR3: TGTGCCAGCAGTTACCGGGACAACTCCTACGAGCAGTACTTC.

This clone was seen once. Additional DNA sequences in this sample encode the identical CDR3. The chain couples TRBV4-3 to TRBJ1-2; the match to TRBD1 covers 9 bases. Looked up from germline, CDR1 is LGHNA and CDR2 is YSLEER. Trimming cost V 4 bases and J 8 bases; bases outside gene matches: 14. CDR3 size: 16 residues. The CDR3 nucleotides read TGCGCCAGCAGCCTGTCTCCATCCGGGACAGGGAAAGGCTACACCTTC. Translated, it gives CASSLSPSGTGKGYTF.

The chain carries TRBV5-6 and TRBJ1-2; D possibly corresponds to TRBD1 (5 bases). V lost 1 base, J lost 6 bases, and 25 bases lay in between. The CDR3 is 18 amino acids. The germline CDR1 and CDR2 sequences are SGHDT and YYEEEE. The CDR3 region is CASSLWSLPDRRMDGYTF. The CDR3 DNA sequence: TGTGCCAGCAGCTTGTGGTCGTTGCCCGACAGAAGAATGGATGGCTACACCTTC.

The chain carries TRBV6-5 and TRBJ2-5; D remains ambiguous. The ends were cut back, 5 bases at V and 7 bases at J, with 14 bases in the middle. The CDR3 totals 13 residues. CDR1 MNHEY and CDR2 SVGAGI come from the germline V gene. CDR3 sequence (DNA): TGTGCCAGCAGTAAAGCCCCAACCGGGACCCAGTACTTC. This encodes CASSKAPTGTQYF.

A single count supports this clone. This chain links TRBV7-6 with TRBJ2-2; D is possibly TRBD1 (6 bases). The V gene's germline CDR1 is SGHVS and CDR2 FNYEAQ. Trimming removed 6 bases at V and 2 bases at J, with 16 bases between. This CDR3 contains 16 residues. In DNA form, the CDR3 reads TGTGCCAGCAGTCTCCTCGGGACAACTAACACCGGGGAGCTGTTTTTT. This gives the protein CASSLLGTTNTGELFF.

The chain is built from TRBV19 and TRBJ2-2; D might be TRBD1 (5 bases). Per germline, CDR1 LNHDA and CDR2 SQIVND (reference sequence). This CDR3 is 14 amino acids long. The ends were cut back, 7 bases at V and 5 bases at J, with 14 bases in the middle. CDR3 sequence (DNA): TGTGCCAGTACAAGGGGCCGCACGACCGGGGAGCTGTTTTTT. It yields the protein CASTRGRTTGELFF.

The chain carries TRBV10-2 and TRBJ2-7; the D is unclear. Trimming removed 6 bases at V and 12 bases at J, with 21 bases between. Germline assignment: CDR1 WSHSY and CDR2 SAAADI. This CDR3 has 13 amino acids. CDR3 amino acids: CASSQPSPRARYF. CDR3 DNA: TGCGCCAGCAGCCAGCCCTCTCCGCGAGCGCGGTACTTC.

The chain couples TRBV28 to TRBJ2-2, with D hard to call. With 2 bases removed from V and 8 bases from J, the gap between germline ends came to 9 bases. The CDR3 runs 13 residues. Germline V CDR1 and CDR2: MDHEN, SYDVKM. CDR3 region: CASSLGQRGELFF. The CDR3 DNA reads TGTGCCAGCAGTTTAGGCCAGCGAGGGGAGCTGTTTTTT. The whole variable domain, filled in from reference TRBV28 and TRBJ2-2, reads DVKVTQSSRYLVKRTGEKVFLECVQDMDHENMFWYRQDPGLGLRLIYFSYDVKMKEKGDIPEGYSVSREKKERFSLILESASTNQTSMYLCASSLGQRGELFFGEGSRLTVL.

V usage is TRBV29-1 and J usage is TRBJ2-3; D call uncertain. The CDR3 sequence is 13 residues long. Germline V gene data show CDR1 as SQVTM and CDR2 as ANQGSEA. Trimming pared 7 bases from V and 2 bases from J, leaving 13 bases between. The CDR3 nucleotides are TGCAGCGGTGCGACAAGGCACACAGATACGCAGTATTTT. This codes for CSGATRHTDTQYF.

DNA for the CDR3: TGTGCCAGCAGCTTTAGGGGGTATGAGCAGTTCTTC. This codes for CASSFRGYEQFF. This chain joins TRBV5-8 and TRBJ2-1, with a weak D call TRBD1 (6 bases). V lost 2 bases, J lost 8 bases, and 8 bases lay in between. Germline CDR1 SGHTS, CDR2 YDEGEE. The CDR3 runs 12 residues.

This rearrangement joins TRBV6-5 to TRBJ1-2, with TRBD1 matching over 9 bases. There are 13 residues in the CDR3. Germline V gene lookup returns CDR1 MNHEY and CDR2 SVGAGI. V lost 5 bases and J lost 6; bases outside the gene matches: 4. In DNA form, the CDR3 reads TGTGCCAGCAGTCGGACAGGGGAGGATGGCTACACCTTC. Amino acids: CASSRTGEDGYTF.

This clone was recorded once. The same CDR3 arises from other DNA sequences in this sample as well. The chain joins TRBV2 to TRBJ1-1; no definite D call. This CDR3 has 13 residues. The germline V and J ends were trimmed by 1 base and 14 bases, with 17 bases remaining between them. CDR1 is SNHLY, CDR2 FYNNEI, per germline. The CDR3 DNA reads TGTGCCAGCAGTGAAGTGGTTTCCCTGAGAGCGTTCTTT. This gives the protein CASSEVVSLRAFF.

This chain uses TRBV9 with TRBJ2-2; 7 bases align to TRBD1. The CDR3 is 19 residues long. Trimming cost V 3 bases and J 4 bases; bases outside gene matches: 18. CDR1 and CDR2 (germline): SGDLS, YYNGEE. Here the CDR3 reads CASSAGAQPGQKTTGELFF. CDR3 DNA: TGTGCCAGCAGCGCTGGTGCTCAACCGGGACAGAAGACCACCGGGGAGCTGTTTTTT.

Points on this clone: The sample holds other DNA sequences that translate to the same CDR3. The chain uses TRBV18 and TRBJ1-6; 8 positions agree with TRBD1. The V and J ends lost 6 bases and 8 bases, in that order; junction bases with no gene match: 6. CDR1 is KGHSH, CDR2 LQKENI, per germline. The CDR3 covers 14 residues. CDR3 nucleotides: TGTGCCAGCTCCCCAGGGGGCCTTGATTCACCCCTCCACTTT. Translated, it gives CASSPGGLDSPLHF.

The J gene is TRBJ2-1, the V gene TRBV27; perhaps TRBD2 as D (5 bases). CDR1 and CDR2 (germline): MNHEY, SMNVEV (reference sequence). The CDR3 sequence is 15 residues long. V was trimmed by 3 bases and J by 9 bases, leaving 18 bases between them. The DNA for the CDR3 is TGTGCCAGCAGTTTCGAGGGTGGTGGTTCTAGTGAGCAGTTCTTC. Translated: CASSFEGGGSSEQFF.

The chain carries TRBV28 and TRBJ1-2; D might be TRBD1 (6 bases). V dropped 3 bases and J dropped 4 bases, with 15 bases sitting between them. From germline, CDR1 is MDHEN and CDR2 SYDVKM. This CDR3 region has 15 residues. CDR3 sequence reads: CASSFPQGLSYGYTF. CDR3 DNA sequence: TGTGCCAGCAGTTTTCCACAGGGCTTGTCCTATGGCTACACCTTC.

CDR3 nucleotides: TGCACCGCCCTTAGTCCCGGGAATGGCTACACCTTC. As protein: CTALSPGNGYTF. V is TRBV29-1 and J is TRBJ1-2; no reliable D call. Germline V gene lookup returns CDR1 SQVTM and CDR2 ANQGSEA. The CDR3 loop spans 12 amino acids.

The V and J genes are TRBV19 and TRBJ1-5, with D possibly matching TRBD1 (6 bases). The CDR3 runs 17 residues. Germline V gene lookup returns CDR1 LNHDA and CDR2 SQIVND (reference sequence). The ends were cut back, 5 bases at V and 4 bases at J, with 21 bases in the middle. In nucleotides, the CDR3 is TGTGCCAGTAGTTTTAATCCGGGTAGGCAGGGGAATCAGCCCCAGCATTTT. Amino acids: CASSFNPGRQGNQPQHF.

This clone was detected only a few times. The chain combines TRBV6-5 with TRBJ1-1; a possible D gene is TRBD1 (6 bases). This CDR3 comprises 13 residues. Germline CDR1 reads MNHEY; CDR2 reads SVGAGI. The ends were cut back, 11 bases at V and 3 bases at J, with 16 bases in the middle. CDR3 sequence (DNA): TGTGCCGCCAGGGGTGCCTCGGACACTGAAGCTTTCTTT. Its protein product is CAARGASDTEAFF.

This rearrangement joins TRBV5-1 to TRBJ1-1; 8 nucleotides align to TRBD1. The J segment lost 3 bases and the V segment lost 4 bases, leaving 11 bases of the junction unmatched. Germline CDR1 SGHRS, CDR2 YFSETQ. The CDR3 spans 16 residues. As DNA, the CDR3 is TGCGCCAGCAGCACGCGCAGGGGGCGTTGGGACACTGAAGCTTTCTTT. The encoded protein is CASSTRRGRWDTEAFF.